This TCR beta chain appears in the sequencing data of a study of cytomegalovirus exposure and HLA in healthy donors. Overall study findings and caveats: It was reported that the classifier diagnosed cytomegalovirus status with high specificity and sensitivity in both the original and validation cohorts. A missense DCLRE1C variant was associated with V- and J-gene trimming of TCR beta chains in a later analysis, and an independent cohort replicated the association.

Details on this clone: Its antigen is unknown.

This CDR3 region has 14 residues. Germline V lookup: CDR1 SGDLS, CDR2 YYNGEE. Deletions cut 4 bases from V and 4 bases from J, with 13 bases between. The PCR made use of 60 Vbeta and 13 Jbeta primers. Data came from immunoSEQ multiplex PCR; TCRdb stores just in-frame clones and leaves some out. This sample has about 50,000 clones; around three quarters occur once, and the top ten carry 8% to 8.5%. The chain has TRBV9 and TRBJ2-3, with D possibly being TRBD2 (5 bases). Material: PBMCs. The clonotype was recovered from a man younger than 40 in good health and CMV-seropositive. The CDR3 sequence: CASSPGVGPDTQYF. CDR3 nucleotide sequence: TGTGCCAGCAGCCCCGGGGTAGGCCCAGATACGCAGTATTTT. Full variable domain (remainder filled in from reference TRBV9 and TRBJ2-3): DSGVTQTPKHLITATGQRVTLRCSPRSGDLSVYWYQQSLDQGLQFLIQYYNGEERAKGNILERFSAQQFPDLHSELNLSSLELGDSALYFCASSPGVGPDTQYFGPGTRLTVL.